This entry concerns a single T cell receptor (beta chain). Distinct nucleotide sequences in the sample also encode this CDR3. The V and J ends lost 3 bases and 5 bases respectively, with 10 bases between them. The CDR3 contains 13 residues. The V gene's germline CDR1 is LNHDA and CDR2 SQIVND (reference sequence). In the original workflow: From reference gene primer amplification, estimates of nucleated cell counts were derived. The protocol was immunoSEQ multiplex PCR, while the TCRdb copy is restricted to in-frame clones and leaves out a portion. The DNA gave D and trimming, while V, J and clone size come from that table. The sample shows over 35,000 clones, around 94% of them seen only once. The data originate from a study of blood T cell repertoires in COVID-19. Overall study: Some COVID-19 samples were acute and others convalescent; all came from the United States, Italy and Spain. In each case, the material was cDNA or gDNA derived from T cells, B-cell-depleted T cells, or PBMCs.

The sequenced material came from peripheral blood. The receptor's source is a man aged 50-59 years with active COVID-19. J is TRBJ1-1 and V is TRBV19; D unresolved. The CDR3 spells CASSIGRGTEAFF. CDR3 DNA: TGTGCCAGTAGTATCGGGCGGGGAACTGAAGCTTTCTTT.